What follows are 30 T cell receptor beta chains derived from one specimen sequenced in a study of shared clonotypes between healthy human individuals. Profiled with immunoSEQ multiplex PCR; TCRdb holds only in-frame clones, not every one. The table includes more than 2 million clones, 85% to 95% detected once. Sequencing input: naive CD4+ T cells sorted from blood. This sample's subset: CD45RA+ positively selected. These receptors were taken from a man aged 18 to 30 in good health.

The chain joins TRBV4-3 to TRBJ1-3; D is undetermined. The CDR3 extends over 17 amino acids. Trimming pared 0 bases from V and 1 base from J, leaving 13 bases between. Germline V gives CDR1 LGHNA, CDR2 YSLEER. CDR3 in amino acids: CASSQDAVGRSGNTIYF. The CDR3, as DNA: TGCGCCAGCAGCCAAGATGCGGTAGGTCGGTCTGGAAACACCATATATTTT.

The genes are TRBV6-6 and TRBJ2-7; 8 nucleotides agree with TRBD1. Germline values: CDR1 MNHNY, CDR2 SVGAGI (reference sequence). The CDR3 contains 16 residues. J gave up 5 bases and V 2 bases, and 11 bases lay outside the gene matches. The chain's CDR3 is CASSYTWGQDLDEQYF. CDR3 in DNA: TGTGCCAGCAGTTACACTTGGGGACAGGACCTCGACGAGCAGTACTTC.

V and J are TRBV10-3 and TRBJ1-6; 11 bases agree with TRBD1. CDR1 is ENHRY and CDR2 is SYGVKD in the germline V gene. V lost 3 bases, J lost 8 bases, and 3 bases stayed unmatched. The CDR3 has 15 amino acids. CDR3 sequence reads: CAISDGQGADSPLHF. For the CDR3, the DNA is TGTGCCATCAGTGACGGACAGGGGGCGGATTCACCCCTCCACTTT.

The chain is built from TRBV5-1 and TRBJ2-5; D could derive from TRBD1 or TRBD2 (5 bases each). Germline loops: CDR1 SGHRS, CDR2 YFSETQ. V was pared by 1 base and J by 5 bases, with 9 bases between. The CDR3 contains 13 residues. CDR3 amino acids: CASSLMGDETQYF. For the CDR3, the DNA is TGCGCCAGCAGCTTGATGGGGGACGAGACCCAGTACTTC. Based on the CDR3 plus reference TRBV5-1 and TRBJ2-5, the full variable domain is KAGVTQTPRYLIKTRGQQVTLSCSPISGHRSVSWYQQTPGQGLQFLFEYFSETQRNKGNFPGRFSGRQFSNSRSEMNVSTLELGDSALYLCASSLMGDETQYFGPGTRLLVL.

This sequence joins TRBV5-1 and TRBJ1-3; 10 bases agree with TRBD1. Trimming at V came to 2 bases and at J to 2 bases, leaving 1 base not matched to a gene. This CDR3 is 15 amino acids long. CDR1 and CDR2 from the germline V gene are SGHRS and YFSETQ. The CDR3 DNA reads TGCGCCAGCAGCTTAGACAGGGGGCCTGGAAACACCATATATTTT. As protein: CASSLDRGPGNTIYF.

The CDR3 sequence: CASNRGSEGNEQFF. CDR3 nucleotides: TGTGCCAGCAACCGAGGTAGCGAGGGCAATGAGCAGTTCTTC. The V and J genes are TRBV9 and TRBJ2-1, with D possibly matching TRBD2 (5 bases). Germline assignment: CDR1 SGDLS and CDR2 YYNGEE. Deletions cut 6 bases from V and 6 bases from J, with 16 bases between. The CDR3 runs 14 residues.

This clone was picked up many times. V gene TRBV4-3 combines with J gene TRBJ1-1; tentative D call: TRBD1 (5 bases). Trimming shortened V by 2 bases and J by 2 bases, and 9 bases separated the two germline ends. Germline V gene data show CDR1 as LGHNA and CDR2 as YSLEER. The CDR3 sequence is 14 residues long. The CDR3 is CASSQFQGNTEAFF. The DNA for the CDR3 is TGCGCCAGCAGCCAATTCCAGGGAAACACTGAAGCTTTCTTT.

A note on this clone: Other DNA sequences in this sample translate to the same CDR3. The rearrangement joins TRBV5-4 to TRBJ2-7, with a weak D call TRBD1 (6 bases). This CDR3 spans 13 amino acids. Per germline, CDR1 SGHNT and CDR2 YYREEE (reference sequence). Trimming removed 5 bases from V and 3 bases from J, with 12 bases in between. The CDR3 is CASSTRDNYEQYF. CDR3 DNA: TGTGCCAGCAGTACCCGGGACAACTACGAGCAGTACTTC.

The chain joins TRBV11-1 to TRBJ2-1; TRBD2 matches at 15 bases. The length of the CDR3 is 14 residues. CDR1 is SGHAT and CDR2 is FQDESV in the germline V gene (reference sequence). Trimming took 6 bases from V and 7 from J; bases not matched to a gene: 1. Written as DNA, the CDR3 is TGTGCCAGCAGTGGACTAGCGGGGGGGAATGAGCAGTTCTTC. Its translation is CASSGLAGGNEQFF. The full variable domain, completed using reference TRBV11-1 and TRBJ2-1, is EAEVAQSPRYKITEKSQAVAFWCDPISGHATLYWYRQILGQGPELLVQFQDESVVDDSQLPKDRFSAERLKGVDSTLKIQPAELGDSAMYLCASSGLAGGNEQFFGPGTRLTVL.

This clone was seen just once. The J gene is TRBJ2-7, the V gene TRBV12-1. TRBV12-1 is tagged as a pseudogene. CDR3 size: 13 residues. CDR3 protein: CASSLGPMGEQYF. CDR3 nucleotides: TGTGCCAGCAGCCTCGGTCCCATGGGCGAGCAGTACTTC.

The V gene is TRBV4-2, the J gene TRBJ2-7, with D perhaps matching TRBD1 (5 bases). Germline lookup yields CDR1 LGHNA and CDR2 YNFKEQ. V was cut by 4 bases and J by 5 bases, with 21 bases left in between. This CDR3 has 16 residues. As DNA, the CDR3 is TGTGCCAGCAGCCCAAGCTGGGGCCTGGGGATAGACGAGCAGTACTTC. This encodes CASSPSWGLGIDEQYF.

The rearrangement uses TRBV5-1 and TRBJ1-1; TRBD1 might be the D (5 bases). The CDR3 is made up of 13 amino acids. Germline-derived CDR1 and CDR2 are SGHRS and YFSETQ. Between the trimmed V and J ends, which lost 3 bases and 4 bases, there was a span of 10 bases. The CDR3 reads CASSSGETTEAFF. CDR3 bases: TGCGCCAGCAGCTCGGGGGAGACCACTGAAGCTTTCTTT.

To note about this clone: A much larger clone differs from this one at a single base, so this may be a read error. The CDR3, as DNA: TGTGCCAGCAGCCAAGGGGGACCCGGGGAGCTGTTTTTT. Its translation is CASSQGGPGELFF. V is TRBV7-8 and J is TRBJ2-2, with TRBD1 as a possible D gene (6 bases). V was shortened by 5 bases and J by 6 bases, with 10 bases between the two germline ends. The CDR3 is 13 amino acids. Germline V lookup: CDR1 SGHVS, CDR2 FQNEAQ.

This clone has only one observation. V is TRBV4-3 and J is TRBJ2-1; TRBD2 aligns across 11 bases. The V gene end was trimmed by 1 base and the J gene end by 7 bases; junction bases not matched to a gene: 3. The CDR3 extends over 15 amino acids. Germline CDR1 LGHNA, CDR2 YSLEER. The CDR3 coding sequence is TGCGCCAGCAGCCAAGCTAGCGGGAGGACTAATGAGCAGTTCTTC. Translation gives CASSQASGRTNEQFF.

This clone was picked up a small number of times. V gene TRBV18 combines with J gene TRBJ1-6, with 8 bases lining up with TRBD1. J lost 9 bases, V lost 9 bases, and 10 bases had no gene match. The CDR3 length is 14 residues. Germline CDR1 is KGHSH and CDR2 is LQKENI. CDR3 bases: TGTGCCAGTGCGACAGGGGTCAATACTTCACCCCTCCACTTT. This encodes CASATGVNTSPLHF.

The chain joins TRBV27 to TRBJ2-7, with D possibly being TRBD1 (5 bases). V was clipped by 5 bases and J by 4 bases, with 18 bases between them. Per the germline V gene, CDR1 is MNHEY and CDR2 is SMNVEV (reference sequence). The CDR3 loop spans 15 amino acids. The CDR3 coding sequence is TGTGCCAGCAGTGCCGTGGGGAAGGGGTTATACGAGCAGTACTTC. Its translation is CASSAVGKGLYEQYF.

This sequence joins TRBV11-2 and TRBJ2-2; 7 positions agree with TRBD2. CDR3 length: 17 amino acids. V shed 4 bases, J shed 6 bases, and the junction held 14 bases outside the gene matches. Germline V gene sequence: CDR1 SGHAT, CDR2 FQNNGV. CDR3 in amino acids: CASSSLGGYPDSGELFF. CDR3 coding DNA: TGTGCCAGCAGCTCTCTCGGGGGGTACCCTGATTCCGGGGAGCTGTTTTTT.

The V gene is TRBV10-3, the J gene TRBJ2-2, with D hard to call. V lost 9 bases and J lost 0, with 20 bases in between. The length of the CDR3 is 17 residues. Per germline, CDR1 ENHRY and CDR2 SYGVKD. The CDR3 region is CAISKPKDGSNTGELFF. The CDR3 coding sequence is TGTGCCATTTCGAAACCCAAAGATGGGTCGAACACCGGGGAGCTGTTTTTT.

This chain uses TRBV27 with TRBJ2-2; 10 positions agree with TRBD2. The V gene's germline CDR1 is MNHEY and CDR2 SMNVEV (reference sequence). The trim removed 3 bases at V and 3 bases at J, leaving 13 bases unmatched. The CDR3 runs 19 residues. CDR3: CASSFIAGTSALHTGELFF. The CDR3, as DNA: TGTGCCAGCAGTTTCATCGCCGGGACTAGCGCCCTGCACACCGGGGAGCTGTTTTTT.

The chain links TRBV30 to TRBJ2-5; TRBD2 aligns across 9 bases. V trimming: 5 bases; J trimming: 4 bases; junction bases outside the gene matches: 5. The CDR3 is 13 residues long. CDR1 and CDR2 from the germline V gene are GTSNPN and SVGIG (reference sequence). Here the CDR3 reads CAWQTGLAETQYF. The DNA for the CDR3 is TGTGCCTGGCAGACGGGACTAGCAGAGACCCAGTACTTC.

The chain carries TRBV25-1 and TRBJ1-4; D unclear. CDR1 and CDR2 from the germline V gene are MGHDK and SYGVNS. The ends were cut back, 0 bases at V and 8 bases at J, with 13 bases in the middle. The length of the CDR3 is 15 residues. This chain's CDR3 is CASSEYKGIGEKLFF. The CDR3 DNA reads as TGTGCCAGCAGTGAATATAAAGGGATTGGAGAAAAACTGTTTTTT.

This clone was recorded once. The V gene is TRBV28, the J gene TRBJ2-2; the D is unclear. V lost 6 bases to trimming and J lost 5 bases, with 16 bases between them. The CDR3 has 15 residues. The germline CDR1 and CDR2 sequences are MDHEN and SYDVKM. Here the CDR3 reads CASRGDWLGTGELFF. The CDR3 nucleotides are TGTGCCAGCAGGGGTGATTGGCTGGGAACCGGGGAGCTGTTTTTT.

The V call is TRBV4-1, the J call TRBJ1-2; D may be TRBD1 (6 bases). V lost 0 bases and J lost 5, with 16 bases in between. The CDR3 consists of 16 residues. Per the germline V gene, CDR1 is MGHRA and CDR2 is YSYEKL. Here the CDR3 DNA reads TGCGCCAGCAGCCAAGATCCTAGCGGGGGCGCTTATGGCTACACCTTC. It encodes CASSQDPSGGAYGYTF.

This clone was found once. The chain carries TRBV5-3 and TRBJ1-1, with D maybe TRBD1 (5 bases). TRBV5-3 is reported as an ORF; its role is uncertain. This CDR3 is built from 14 residues. Trimming stripped 1 base from V and 5 bases from J, with 12 bases between. The CDR3 is CARSLRRRGTEAFF. CDR3 DNA sequence: TGTGCCAGAAGCTTGCGAAGGAGGGGAACTGAAGCTTTCTTT.

The chain uses TRBV11-2 and TRBJ2-1, with TRBD2 matching over 7 bases. Trimming at V came to 6 bases and at J to 2 bases, leaving 7 bases not matched to a gene. From germline, CDR1 is SGHAT and CDR2 FQNNGV. This CDR3 has 15 amino acids. CDR3 loop: CASSLRGVTYNEQFF. CDR3 DNA: TGTGCCAGCAGTCTCCGGGGGGTCACCTACAATGAGCAGTTCTTC. The whole variable domain, filled in from reference TRBV11-2 and TRBJ2-1, reads EAGVAQSPRYKIIEKRQSVAFWCNPISGHATLYWYQQILGQGPKLLIQFQNNGVVDDSQLPKDRFSAERLKGVDSTLKIQPAKLEDSAVYLCASSLRGVTYNEQFFGPGTRLTVL.

The chain joins TRBV25-1 to TRBJ2-7; D may match TRBD1 or TRBD2 (5 bases each). Germline V CDR1 and CDR2: MGHDK, SYGVNS. Trimming left V 4 bases short and J 4 bases short, with 8 bases between. The CDR3 length is 12 residues. CDR3 DNA: TGTGCCAGCAGTGGGGGACCTTACGAGCAGTACTTC. This sequence encodes CASSGGPYEQYF.

This chain links TRBV28 with TRBJ1-6; D gene uncertain. CDR1 is MDHEN, CDR2 SYDVKM, per germline. V shed 4 bases and J shed 0 bases, with 13 bases lying between them. The CDR3 covers 17 residues. The CDR3 loop reads CASSSTVKSSYNSPLHF. In DNA, the CDR3 is TGTGCCAGCAGTTCTACAGTAAAAAGCTCCTATAATTCACCCCTCCACTTT.

The V and J genes are TRBV10-3 and TRBJ1-2, with D unclear. The germline V gene encodes CDR1 ENHRY and CDR2 SYGVKD. V was pared by 6 bases and J by 2 bases, with 10 bases between. This CDR3 has 13 residues. CDR3 in amino acids: CAIRETENYGYTF. The DNA for the CDR3 is TGTGCCATCAGAGAAACAGAGAACTATGGCTACACCTTC.

This clone was seen once. V gene TRBV27 combines with J gene TRBJ1-2; D gene unclear. The germline V gene has CDR1 MNHEY and CDR2 SMNVEV (reference sequence). Deletions cut 0 bases from V and 14 bases from J, with 19 bases between. The CDR3 runs to 14 residues. This CDR3 reads CASSLSSLQSYMTF. CDR3 in DNA: TGTGCCAGCAGTTTATCATCACTACAGAGCTACATGACCTTC.

Worth noting for this clone: The sample has other DNA sequences that encode this CDR3 too. The chain recombines TRBV5-1 with TRBJ1-2, with no clear D. This CDR3 has 13 amino acids. With 3 bases removed from V and 8 bases from J, the gap between germline ends came to 14 bases. Per germline, CDR1 SGHRS and CDR2 YFSETQ. The CDR3 here is CASSSDGLLGYTF. As DNA, the CDR3 is TGCGCCAGCAGCTCAGACGGCCTGTTGGGCTACACCTTC.